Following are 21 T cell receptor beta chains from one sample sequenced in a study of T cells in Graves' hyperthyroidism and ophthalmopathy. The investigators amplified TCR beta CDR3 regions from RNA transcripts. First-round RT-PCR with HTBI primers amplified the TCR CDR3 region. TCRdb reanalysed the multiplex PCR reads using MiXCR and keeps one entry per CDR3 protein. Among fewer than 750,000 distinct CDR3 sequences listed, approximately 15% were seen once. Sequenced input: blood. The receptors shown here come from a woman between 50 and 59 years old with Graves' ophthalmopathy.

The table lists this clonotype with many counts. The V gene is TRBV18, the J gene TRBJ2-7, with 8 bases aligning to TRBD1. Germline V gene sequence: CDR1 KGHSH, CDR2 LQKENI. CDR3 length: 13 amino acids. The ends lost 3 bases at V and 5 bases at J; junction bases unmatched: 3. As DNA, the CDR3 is TGTGCCAGCTCACCGGACAGGGATGACGAGCAGTACTTC. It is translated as CASSPDRDDEQYF.

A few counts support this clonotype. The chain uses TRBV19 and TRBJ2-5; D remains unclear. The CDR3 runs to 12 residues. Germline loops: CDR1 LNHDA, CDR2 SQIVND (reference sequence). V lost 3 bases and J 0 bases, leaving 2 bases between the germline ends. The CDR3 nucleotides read TGTGCCAGTAGTATGAACCAAGAGACCCAGTACTTC. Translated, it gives CASSMNQETQYF. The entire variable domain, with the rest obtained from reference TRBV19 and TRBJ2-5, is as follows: DGGITQSPKYLFRKEGQNVTLSCEQNLNHDAMYWYRQDPGQGLRLIYYSQIVNDFQKGDIAEGYSVSREKKESFPLTVTSAQKNPTAFYLCASSMNQETQYFGPGTRLLVL.

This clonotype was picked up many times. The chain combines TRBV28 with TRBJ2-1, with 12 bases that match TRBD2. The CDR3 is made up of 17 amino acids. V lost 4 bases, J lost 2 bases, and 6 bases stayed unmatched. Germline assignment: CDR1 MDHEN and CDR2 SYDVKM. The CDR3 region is CASSSLGLAGPYNEQFF. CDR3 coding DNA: TGTGCCAGCAGTTCCCTCGGACTAGCGGGACCCTACAATGAGCAGTTCTTC. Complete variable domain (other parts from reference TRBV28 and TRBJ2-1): DVKVTQSSRYLVKRTGEKVFLECVQDMDHENMFWYRQDPGLGLRLIYFSYDVKMKEKGDIPEGYSVSREKKERFSLILESASTNQTSMYLCASSSLGLAGPYNEQFFGPGTRLTVL.

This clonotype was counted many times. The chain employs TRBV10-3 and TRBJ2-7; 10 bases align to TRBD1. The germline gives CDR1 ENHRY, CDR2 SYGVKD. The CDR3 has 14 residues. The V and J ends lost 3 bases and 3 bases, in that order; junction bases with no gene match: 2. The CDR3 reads CAISEWTGGYEQYF. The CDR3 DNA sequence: TGTGCCATCAGTGAATGGACAGGGGGCTACGAGCAGTACTTC.

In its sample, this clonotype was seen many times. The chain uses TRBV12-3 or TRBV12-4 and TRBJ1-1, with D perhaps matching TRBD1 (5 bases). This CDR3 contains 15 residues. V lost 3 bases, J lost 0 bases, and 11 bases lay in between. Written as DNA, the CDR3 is TGTGCCAGCAGTTTGACCGACAGTATGAACACTGAAGCTTTCTTT. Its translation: CASSLTDSMNTEAFF.

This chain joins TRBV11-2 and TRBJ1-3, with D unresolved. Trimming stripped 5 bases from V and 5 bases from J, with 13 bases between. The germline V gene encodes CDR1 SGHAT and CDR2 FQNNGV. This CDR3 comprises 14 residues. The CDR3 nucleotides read TGTGCCAGCAGCCTCGCCAGTATCAGAAACACCATATATTTT. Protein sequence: CASSLASIRNTIYF.

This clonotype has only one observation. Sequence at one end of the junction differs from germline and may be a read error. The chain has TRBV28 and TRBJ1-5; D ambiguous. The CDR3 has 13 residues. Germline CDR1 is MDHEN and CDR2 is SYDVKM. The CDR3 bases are TGTGCCGGCAGCCCAGCACTCAATCAGCCCCAGCATTTT. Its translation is CAGSPALNQPQHF.

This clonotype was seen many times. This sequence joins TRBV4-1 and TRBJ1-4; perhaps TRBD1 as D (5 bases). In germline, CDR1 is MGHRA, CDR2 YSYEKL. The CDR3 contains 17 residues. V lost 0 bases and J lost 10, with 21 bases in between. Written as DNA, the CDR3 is TGCGCCAGCAGCCAAGATCAATTCCAGGGAGGGAACGGAAAACTGTTTTTT. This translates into CASSQDQFQGGNGKLFF.

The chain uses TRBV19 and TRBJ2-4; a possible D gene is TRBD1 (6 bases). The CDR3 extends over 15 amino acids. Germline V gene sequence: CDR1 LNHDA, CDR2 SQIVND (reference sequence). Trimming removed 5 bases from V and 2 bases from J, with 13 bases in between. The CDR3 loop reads CASSVTGFPKNIQYF. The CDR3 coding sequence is TGTGCCAGTAGTGTAACAGGGTTTCCCAAAAACATTCAGTACTTC.

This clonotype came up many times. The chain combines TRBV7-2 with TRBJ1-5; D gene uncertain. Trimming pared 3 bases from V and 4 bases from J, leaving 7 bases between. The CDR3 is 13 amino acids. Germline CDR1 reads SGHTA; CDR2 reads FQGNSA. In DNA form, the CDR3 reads TGTGCCAGCAGCTTGCGGGGTAATCAGCCCCAGCATTTT. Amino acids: CASSLRGNQPQHF.

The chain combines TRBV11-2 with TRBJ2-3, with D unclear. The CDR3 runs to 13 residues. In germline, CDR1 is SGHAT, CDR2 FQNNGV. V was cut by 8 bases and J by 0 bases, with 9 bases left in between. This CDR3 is CASAPPSTDTQYF. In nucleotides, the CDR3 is TGTGCCAGCGCACCTCCGAGCACAGATACGCAGTATTTT.

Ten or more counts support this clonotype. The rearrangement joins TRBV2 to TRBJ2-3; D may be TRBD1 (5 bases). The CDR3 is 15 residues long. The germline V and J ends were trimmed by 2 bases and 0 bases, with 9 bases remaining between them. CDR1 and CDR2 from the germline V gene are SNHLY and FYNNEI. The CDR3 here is CASSERRQSTDTQYF. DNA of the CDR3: TGTGCCAGCAGTGAACGAAGACAGAGCACAGATACGCAGTATTTT.

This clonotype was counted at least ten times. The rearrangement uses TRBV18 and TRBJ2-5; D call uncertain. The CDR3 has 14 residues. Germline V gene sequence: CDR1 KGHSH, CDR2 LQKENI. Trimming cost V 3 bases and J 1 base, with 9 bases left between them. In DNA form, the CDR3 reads TGTGCCAGCTCACCTTTGGCTAGCCAAGAGACCCAGTACTTC. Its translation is CASSPLASQETQYF. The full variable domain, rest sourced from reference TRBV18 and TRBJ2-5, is NAGVMQNPRHLVRRRGQEARLRCSPMKGHSHVYWYRQLPEEGLKFMVYLQKENIIDESGMPKERFSAEFPKEGPSILRIQQVVRGDSAAYFCASSPLASQETQYFGPGTRLLVL.

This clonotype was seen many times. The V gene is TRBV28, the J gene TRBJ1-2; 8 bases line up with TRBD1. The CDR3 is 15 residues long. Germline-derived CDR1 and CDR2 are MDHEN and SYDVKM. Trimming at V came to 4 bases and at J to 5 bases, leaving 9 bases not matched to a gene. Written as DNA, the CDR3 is TGTGCCAGCAGTTCAGGGGGCAACAATCCTTATGGCTACACCTTC. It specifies CASSSGGNNPYGYTF.

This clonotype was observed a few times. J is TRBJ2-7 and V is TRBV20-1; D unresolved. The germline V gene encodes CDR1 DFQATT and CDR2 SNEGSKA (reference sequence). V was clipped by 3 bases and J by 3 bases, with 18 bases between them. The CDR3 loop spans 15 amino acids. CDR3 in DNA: TGCAGTGCTAGTGGAGTATCGGAGACCTTCTACGAGCAGTACTTC. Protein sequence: CSASGVSETFYEQYF.

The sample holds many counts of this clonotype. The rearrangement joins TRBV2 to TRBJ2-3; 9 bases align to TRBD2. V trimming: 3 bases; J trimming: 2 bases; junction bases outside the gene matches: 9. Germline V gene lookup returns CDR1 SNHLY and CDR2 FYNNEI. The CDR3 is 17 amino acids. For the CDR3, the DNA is TGTGCCAGCAGTGATCGCCTCCTAGCGGGAAACACAGATACGCAGTATTTT. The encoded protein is CASSDRLLAGNTDTQYF. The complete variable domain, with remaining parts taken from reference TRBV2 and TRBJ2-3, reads EPEVTQTPSHQVTQMGQEVILRCVPISNHLYFYWYRQILGQKVEFLVSFYNNEISEKSEIFDDQFSVERPDGSNFTLKIRSTKLEDSAMYFCASSDRLLAGNTDTQYFGPGTRLTVL.

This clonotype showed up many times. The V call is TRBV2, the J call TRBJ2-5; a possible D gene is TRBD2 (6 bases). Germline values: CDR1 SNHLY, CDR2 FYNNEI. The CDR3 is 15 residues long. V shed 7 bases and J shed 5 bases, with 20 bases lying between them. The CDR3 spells CASTPSRGIMETQYF. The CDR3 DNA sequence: TGTGCCAGCACCCCGAGCCGGGGGATAATGGAGACCCAGTACTTC.

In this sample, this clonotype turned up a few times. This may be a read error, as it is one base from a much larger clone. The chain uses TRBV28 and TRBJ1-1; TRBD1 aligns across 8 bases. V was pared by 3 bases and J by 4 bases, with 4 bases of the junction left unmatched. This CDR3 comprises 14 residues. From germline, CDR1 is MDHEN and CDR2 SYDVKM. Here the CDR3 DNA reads TGTGCCAGCAGTTTCGGACAGGGAGGCACTGAAGCTTTCTTT. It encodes CASSFGQGGTEAFF.

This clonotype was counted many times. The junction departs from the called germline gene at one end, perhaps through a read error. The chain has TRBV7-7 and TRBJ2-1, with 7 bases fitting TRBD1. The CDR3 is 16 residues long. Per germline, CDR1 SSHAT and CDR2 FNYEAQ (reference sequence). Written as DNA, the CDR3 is TGTGCTAGCAGATTTAGACAGGGAAAACGCTACAATGAGCAGTTCTTC. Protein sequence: CASRFRQGKRYNEQFF.

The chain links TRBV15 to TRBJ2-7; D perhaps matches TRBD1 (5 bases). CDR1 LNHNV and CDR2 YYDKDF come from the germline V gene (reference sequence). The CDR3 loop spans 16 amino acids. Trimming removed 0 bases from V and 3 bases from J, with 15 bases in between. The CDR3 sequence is CATSRDRLGVDYEQYF. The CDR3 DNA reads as TGTGCCACCAGCAGAGATCGTTTAGGGGTGGACTACGAGCAGTACTTC.

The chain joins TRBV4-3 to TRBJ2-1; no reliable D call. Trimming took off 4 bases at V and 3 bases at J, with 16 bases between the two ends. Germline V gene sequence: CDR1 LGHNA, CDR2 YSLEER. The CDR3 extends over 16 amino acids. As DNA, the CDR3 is TGCGCCAGCAGCCCCTCGACCCAGGCCCTCTACAATGAGCAGTTCTTC. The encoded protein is CASSPSTQALYNEQFF.